One and the same sample provided the 19 T cell receptor beta chains below, sequenced in a study of radiation and T cells in renal cell carcinoma. Time point in this sample: blood 2 weeks post-SBRT. This sample's treatment: 15 Gy SBRT to primary tumor, nephrectomy 4 weeks later. Method: immunoSEQ multiplex PCR; TCRdb's copy keeps in-frame clones and lacks some. The table includes more than 95,000 clones, around 81% detected once. The sample consisted of blood, taken from a patient whose treatment included radiotherapy and nephrectomy. The receptors stem from a man aged 50-59 years with renal cell carcinoma.

The rearrangement links TRBV6-6 to TRBJ2-5; 9 bases are a match to TRBD1. This CDR3 is built from 15 residues. V gave up 5 bases and J gave up 2 bases; unmatched junction bases: 6. Per the germline V gene, CDR1 is MNHNY and CDR2 is SVGAGI (reference sequence). The CDR3 here is CASSRDRAIQETQYF. CDR3 nucleotide sequence: TGTGCCAGCAGTAGGGACAGGGCCATACAAGAGACCCAGTACTTC.

This clone appeared once. CDR3 bases: TGTGCCAGCAGAGGCGATACAGGGGGAAACACCATATATTTT. Translation gives CASRGDTGGNTIYF. This chain links TRBV6-1 with TRBJ1-3; D possibly corresponds to TRBD1 (6 bases). The V end was cut by 6 bases, the J end by 4 bases, with 13 bases between. The CDR3 length is 14 residues. Germline-derived CDR1 and CDR2 are MNHNS and SASEGT.

The V gene is TRBV9, the J gene TRBJ2-7, with D uncertain. Trimming took 0 bases from V and 2 from J, leaving 9 bases between them. Germline assignment: CDR1 SGDLS and CDR2 YYNGEE. This CDR3 comprises 14 residues. DNA for the CDR3: TGTGCCAGCAGCGTAGAGGCCGGAACCTACGAGCAGTACTTC. Its protein product is CASSVEAGTYEQYF.

The rearrangement uses TRBV29-1 and TRBJ2-2, with 13 bases matching TRBD2. The CDR3 totals 16 residues. J was trimmed by 5 bases and V by 5 bases; bases with no gene match: 8. CDR1 and CDR2 from the germline V gene are SQVTM and ANQGSEA. This CDR3 is CSVNLGLAGETGELFF. The CDR3 nucleotides read TGCAGCGTTAACCTCGGACTAGCGGGGGAAACCGGGGAGCTGTTTTTT.

This clone was counted only a few times. This chain links TRBV7-8 with TRBJ2-3; 8 positions agree with TRBD2. The CDR3 sequence is 16 residues long. The germline V gene encodes CDR1 SGHVS and CDR2 FQNEAQ. J was trimmed by 0 bases and V by 3 bases; bases with no gene match: 5. Here the CDR3 DNA reads TGTGCCAGCAGCTTCGGGGGGGCCACTAGCACAGATACGCAGTATTTT. Translation: CASSFGGATSTDTQYF. Combining the CDR3 with reference TRBV7-8 and TRBJ2-3 gives the whole variable domain GAGVSQSPRYKVAKRGQDVALRCDPISGHVSLFWYQQALGQGPEFLTYFQNEAQLDKSGLPSDRFFAERPEGSVSTLKIQRTQQEDSAVYLCASSFGGATSTDTQYFGPGTRLTVL.

This clone occurred a few times. The chain uses TRBV7-2 and TRBJ2-2, with a weak D call TRBD1 (5 bases). V lost 5 bases to trimming and J lost 7 bases, with 11 bases between them. Germline V gene sequence: CDR1 SGHTA, CDR2 FQGNSA. This CDR3 is built from 13 residues. The CDR3 DNA reads as TGTGCCAGCAGCAATCATAGGGGCGGGGAGCTGTTTTTT. Its protein product is CASSNHRGGELFF.

This chain links TRBV2 with TRBJ1-6; the match to TRBD1 covers 9 bases. CDR1 and CDR2 from the germline V gene are SNHLY and FYNNEI. The CDR3 has 15 amino acids. V shed 3 bases and J 9 bases; nucleotides not matched to a gene: 6. CDR3 amino acids: CASSDLGQGSSPLHF. DNA of the CDR3: TGTGCCAGCAGTGACTTGGGACAGGGCTCTTCACCCCTCCACTTT.

This clone was counted only a few times. This chain connects TRBV10-3 to TRBJ1-1, with a possible D match to TRBD1 (5 bases). The V end was cut by 0 bases, the J end by 4 bases, with 18 bases between. This CDR3 contains 17 residues. Germline assignment: CDR1 ENHRY and CDR2 SYGVKD. CDR3 region: CAISESPREALGTEAFF. The CDR3 DNA sequence: TGTGCCATCAGTGAGTCGCCCAGGGAGGCATTAGGCACTGAAGCTTTCTTT.

The chain carries TRBV29-1 and TRBJ2-7; D is uncertain. The germline gives CDR1 SQVTM, CDR2 ANQGSEA. V lost 4 bases to trimming and J lost 4 bases, with 11 bases between them. CDR3 length: 12 amino acids. Here the CDR3 reads CSVVGRQYEQYF. The CDR3 nucleotides read TGCAGCGTTGTGGGCCGACAATACGAGCAGTACTTC.

The V call is TRBV5-1, the J call TRBJ2-3; 11 positions agree with TRBD1. The germline V gene encodes CDR1 SGHRS and CDR2 YFSETQ. The CDR3 is made up of 16 amino acids. V was pared by 4 bases and J by 2 bases, with 6 bases of the junction left unmatched. The CDR3 here is CASSPGTGGYTDTQYF. CDR3 DNA sequence: TGCGCCAGCAGCCCCGGGACAGGGGGTTACACAGATACGCAGTATTTT.

This clone turned up a few times. The V call is TRBV5-6, the J call TRBJ2-3, with 8 bases aligning to TRBD2. Germline V lookup: CDR1 SGHDT, CDR2 YYEEEE. V dropped 2 bases and J dropped 6; count of bases not matched to a gene: 8. The CDR3 contains 15 residues. This chain's CDR3 is CASSLSGSHPDTQYF. The CDR3 nucleotides are TGTGCCAGCAGCTTAAGCGGGAGTCACCCCGATACGCAGTATTTT. The full variable domain, completed using reference TRBV5-6 and TRBJ2-3, is DAGVTQSPTHLIKTRGQQVTLRCSPKSGHDTVSWYQQALGQGPQFIFQYYEEEERQRGNFPDRFSGHQFPNYSSELNVNALLLGDSALYLCASSLSGSHPDTQYFGPGTRLTVL.

This chain uses TRBV2 with TRBJ2-5; possible D gene TRBD1, 6 bases. This CDR3 contains 14 residues. V was cut by 4 bases and J by 4 bases, with 13 bases left in between. Germline CDR1 SNHLY, CDR2 FYNNEI. CDR3 nucleotide sequence: TGTGCCAGCAGTGGGGGGCGACAAACAGAGACCCAGTACTTC. Protein: CASSGGRQTETQYF.

This clone was detected only a few times. This sequence joins TRBV6-6 and TRBJ2-2, with 8 bases identical to TRBD2. After removal of 3 bases from V and 8 bases from J, the junction contained 5 bases not matched to a gene. The CDR3 is 14 residues long. Germline CDR1 reads MNHNY; CDR2 reads SVGAGI (reference sequence). The CDR3: CASSYLGLGGELFF. CDR3 bases: TGTGCCAGCAGTTATCTGGGACTAGGGGGGGAGCTGTTTTTT.

For this clone: The junction shows a germline mismatch at one end, possibly a read error. The chain carries TRBV4-1 and TRBJ1-1, with unresolved D. The V gene's germline CDR1 is MGHRA and CDR2 YSYEKL. The CDR3 is made up of 15 amino acids. The CDR3 DNA reads TGCGCCAGCACCCAAGACCCGAGGGATGACACTGAAGCTTTCTTT. The encoded protein is CASTQDPRDDTEAFF.

The chain carries TRBV7-2 and TRBJ2-1; D might be TRBD1 (6 bases). The germline V gene encodes CDR1 SGHTA and CDR2 FQGNSA. The V end was cut by 5 bases, the J end by 5 bases, with 13 bases between. The CDR3 is 14 amino acids. In DNA, the CDR3 is TGTGCCAGCAGCACGGCCGGGACACACAATGAGCAGTTCTTC. This codes for CASSTAGTHNEQFF.

The table lists this clone with a count of one. The V call is TRBV18, the J call TRBJ2-6, with 7 bases matching TRBD1. The CDR3 contains 14 residues. The V and J ends lost 0 bases and 13 bases, in that order; junction bases with no gene match: 6. The germline V gene has CDR1 KGHSH and CDR2 LQKENI. This CDR3 reads CASSPPRDSQVLTF. CDR3 in DNA: TGTGCCAGCTCACCACCAAGGGACAGCCAGGTCCTGACTTTC. The full variable domain, rest sourced from reference TRBV18 and TRBJ2-6, is NAGVMQNPRHLVRRRGQEARLRCSPMKGHSHVYWYRQLPEEGLKFMVYLQKENIIDESGMPKERFSAEFPKEGPSILRIQQVVRGDSAAYFCASSPPRDSQVLTFGAGSRLTVL.

In this sample, this clone turned up once. This rearrangement joins TRBV10-3 to TRBJ1-2; TRBD1 is a possible D gene (5 bases). The CDR3 contains 14 residues. CDR1 is ENHRY and CDR2 is SYGVKD in the germline V gene. V lost 10 bases and J 0 bases, leaving 15 bases between the germline ends. The CDR3 sequence is CASGGTGANYGYTF. DNA of the CDR3: TGTGCCAGCGGAGGGACGGGAGCTAACTATGGCTACACCTTC.

The chain uses TRBV7-2 and TRBJ1-6, with a weak D call TRBD1 (6 bases). V dropped 7 bases and J dropped 7 bases, with 20 bases sitting between them. In germline, CDR1 is SGHTA, CDR2 FQGNSA. This CDR3 is built from 16 residues. Here the CDR3 DNA reads TGTGCCAGCATCCCCTTGCCGGGGGCAGGGAATTCACCCCTCCACTTT. This codes for CASIPLPGAGNSPLHF.

This chain joins TRBV5-1 and TRBJ1-3; D is undetermined. CDR3 length equals 15 residues. V was cut by 0 bases and J by 0 bases, with 7 bases left in between. Germline loops: CDR1 SGHRS, CDR2 YFSETQ. The chain's CDR3 is CASSLDGYSGNTIYF. CDR3 sequence (DNA): TGCGCCAGCAGCTTGGACGGATACTCTGGAAACACCATATATTTT.